These 18 T cell receptor beta chains share one sample of origin, sequenced in a study of blood T cell repertoires in COVID-19 (TCRdb year 2020). The library came from the immunoSEQ multiplex PCR assay. In its TCRdb copy, this immuneACCESS table keeps in-frame sequences only and misses some clones. Where compared with another copy, unresolved V genes explain less than half of these, and the others have no known cause. A total of 70,000 or so clones appear in this sample, around 90% of them only once. Roughly 6.1% of the sample is in the top ten clones. The specimen was peripheral blood. The receptors come from a woman aged 50 to 60 with acute or convalescent COVID-19.

This clone was picked up one time. The chain has TRBV6-6 and TRBJ2-2; 8 bases agree with TRBD2. This CDR3 is 14 amino acids long. Trimming cost V 2 bases and J 5 bases; bases outside gene matches: 1. Looked up from germline, CDR1 is MNHNY and CDR2 is SVGAGI (reference sequence). The CDR3, as DNA: TGTGCCAGCAGTTACGCGGGGGGAACCGGGGAGCTGTTTTTT. Translating gives CASSYAGGTGELFF.

V is TRBV4-1 and J is TRBJ1-4; D gene uncertain. Germline assignment: CDR1 MGHRA and CDR2 YSYEKL. The CDR3 consists of 15 residues. The V end lost 2 bases, the J end lost 0 bases, and 7 bases lay between the germline ends. CDR3 protein: CASSQQQTTNEKLFF. Written as DNA, the CDR3 is TGCGCCAGCAGCCAACAACAGACAACTAATGAAAAACTGTTTTTT.

The chain is built from TRBV5-6 and TRBJ1-1; possible D gene TRBD1, 6 bases. V dropped 4 bases and J dropped 4 bases, with 14 bases sitting between them. In germline, CDR1 is SGHDT, CDR2 YYEEEE. This CDR3 contains 14 residues. CDR3 in DNA: TGTGCCAGCAGCCCGGTAAGGGGGAGCACTGAAGCTTTCTTT. This gives the protein CASSPVRGSTEAFF.

The V and J genes are TRBV3-1 (or the pseudogene TRBV3-2) and TRBJ1-1, with unresolved D. CDR1 is LGHDT, CDR2 YNNKEL, per germline (reference sequence). V dropped 0 bases and J dropped 3 bases, with 8 bases sitting between them. CDR3 length: 14 amino acids. The CDR3 coding sequence is TGTGCCAGCAGCCAAGATCTCCGGGACACTGAAGCTTTCTTT. Its protein is CASSQDLRDTEAFF.

In this sample, this clone turned up once. The chain recombines TRBV19 with TRBJ1-5; no definite D call. V lost 1 base and J lost 7, with 11 bases in between. Germline CDR1 is LNHDA and CDR2 is SQIVND (reference sequence). The CDR3 spans 14 residues. The CDR3 loop reads CASSIGGIGQPQHF. CDR3 nucleotides: TGTGCCAGTAGTATAGGAGGGATAGGGCAGCCCCAGCATTTT.

The genes are TRBV5-1 and TRBJ2-2; possible D gene TRBD1, 5 bases. This CDR3 is built from 15 residues. Trimming cost V 2 bases and J 0 bases, with 8 bases left between them. The germline CDR1 and CDR2 sequences are SGHRS and YFSETQ. CDR3 coding DNA: TGCGCCAGCAGCTTTGCAGGGTCGAACACCGGGGAGCTGTTTTTT. It yields the protein CASSFAGSNTGELFF.

This clone was detected only a few times. The chain links TRBV29-1 to TRBJ1-1; unclear D gene. The CDR3 contains 13 residues. Deletions cut 7 bases from V and 0 bases from J, with 12 bases between. Germline-derived CDR1 and CDR2 are SQVTM and ANQGSEA. The CDR3 DNA reads as TGCAGCGCCCTATACCGGGTGAACACTGAAGCTTTCTTT. It translates to CSALYRVNTEAFF.

The chain employs TRBV24-1 and TRBJ2-2; possibly TRBD1 for D (5 bases). Germline CDR1 and CDR2: KGHDR and SFDVKD. This CDR3 has 16 residues. Between the trimmed V and J ends, which lost 3 bases and 5 bases, there was a span of 15 bases. The CDR3 region is CATSDTAGYPTGELFF. CDR3 DNA sequence: TGTGCCACCAGTGATACCGCAGGGTATCCAACCGGGGAGCTGTTTTTT.

The V call is TRBV4-3, the J call TRBJ1-3, with 11 nucleotides matching TRBD1. Looked up from germline, CDR1 is LGHNA and CDR2 is YSLEER. There are 16 residues in the CDR3. Losses at the gene ends were 3 bases for V and 3 bases for J; bases not matched to a gene: 4. The CDR3 loop reads CASSQSGQGVGNTIYF. CDR3 bases: TGCGCCAGCAGCCAGTCGGGACAGGGGGTTGGAAACACCATATATTTT.

This clone was seen a single time. V gene TRBV11-3 combines with J gene TRBJ2-1; a possible D gene is TRBD2 (6 bases). Germline-derived CDR1 and CDR2 are SGHNT and YENEEA. V was pared by 5 bases and J by 5 bases, with 13 bases between. This CDR3 comprises 14 residues. DNA for the CDR3: TGTGCCAGCAGCCCGAGGACTAATAACAATGAGCAGTTCTTC. This gives the protein CASSPRTNNNEQFF.

The chain carries TRBV7-9 and TRBJ1-1, with D perhaps TRBD1 (5 bases). Trimming shortened V by 5 bases and J by 11 bases, and 33 bases separated the two germline ends. Per the germline V gene, CDR1 is SEHNR and CDR2 is FQNEAQ (reference sequence). There are 18 residues in the CDR3. DNA for the CDR3: TGTGCCAGCAGCCGAAAGGGGAGGGATCCTTTAAGGTACTGGGTCGCTTTCTTT. It specifies CASSRKGRDPLRYWVAFF.

J is TRBJ1-1 and V is TRBV14, with 9 positions matching TRBD1. Germline CDR1 SGHDN, CDR2 FVKESK. Trimming removed 3 bases from V and 4 bases from J; junction bases left unmatched: 9. The CDR3 consists of 16 residues. The CDR3 region is CASSHRTGVRGTEAFF. In DNA form, the CDR3 reads TGTGCCAGCAGCCATCGGACAGGGGTGAGGGGCACTGAAGCTTTCTTT.

The chain links TRBV9 to TRBJ2-3; 10 bases line up with TRBD2. Germline-derived CDR1 and CDR2 are SGDLS and YYNGEE. The CDR3 contains 18 residues. Trimming took 4 bases from V and 6 from J; bases not matched to a gene: 17. The CDR3, as DNA: TGTGCCAGCAGCCCCCGGGCGGGAGCGGGGGGGCCTGGCGATACGCAGTATTTT. The encoded protein is CASSPRAGAGGPGDTQYF. Combining the CDR3 with reference TRBV9 and TRBJ2-3 gives the whole variable domain DSGVTQTPKHLITATGQRVTLRCSPRSGDLSVYWYQQSLDQGLQFLIQYYNGEERAKGNILERFSAQQFPDLHSELNLSSLELGDSALYFCASSPRAGAGGPGDTQYFGPGTRLTVL.

This clone was picked up one time. The J gene is TRBJ1-1, the V gene TRBV27; TRBD1 agrees at 8 bases. The CDR3 is 13 amino acids. Germline V gives CDR1 MNHEY, CDR2 SMNVEV (reference sequence). V trimming: 2 bases; J trimming: 6 bases; junction bases outside the gene matches: 2. This CDR3 reads CASSLMTGAEAFF. CDR3 nucleotides: TGTGCCAGCAGTTTAATGACAGGGGCTGAAGCTTTCTTT.

The chain is built from TRBV3-1 (or the pseudogene TRBV3-2) and TRBJ1-5; D uncertain. V lost 1 base, J lost 6 bases, and 7 bases lay in between. Germline CDR1 reads LGHDT; CDR2 reads YNNKEL (reference sequence). This CDR3 is built from 13 residues. The CDR3 reads CASSQAGAQPQHF. The CDR3 nucleotides are TGTGCCAGCAGCCAAGCGGGAGCTCAGCCCCAGCATTTT.

This chain connects TRBV19 to TRBJ1-4; 10 nucleotides line up with TRBD1. The germline V gene encodes CDR1 LNHDA and CDR2 SQIVND (reference sequence). This CDR3 region has 18 residues. V lost 7 bases to trimming and J lost 6 bases; unmatched junction nucleotides: 17. The DNA for the CDR3 is TGTGCCAGTAAACCCTCACGGGACAGGGGACACCTGGATGAAAAACTGTTTTTT. Translation gives CASKPSRDRGHLDEKLFF. Full variable domain (rest looked up from reference TRBV19 and TRBJ1-4): DGGITQSPKYLFRKEGQNVTLSCEQNLNHDAMYWYRQDPGQGLRLIYYSQIVNDFQKGDIAEGYSVSREKKESFPLTVTSAQKNPTAFYLCASKPSRDRGHLDEKLFFGSGTQLSVL.

The rearrangement links TRBV10-1 to TRBJ1-3; no definite D call. The V gene's germline CDR1 is WNHNN and CDR2 SYGVQD (reference sequence). The CDR3 totals 14 residues. The V and J ends lost 0 bases and 9 bases respectively, with 12 bases between them. The CDR3 DNA sequence: TGCGCCAGCAGTGAGTCGGGCAGCTTTAGCACCATATATTTT. Translating gives CASSESGSFSTIYF.

The gene calls are TRBV2 and TRBJ1-2, with 7 bases fitting TRBD1. Germline trimming cut 5 bases from V and 4 bases from J; bases unmatched to any gene: 4. CDR1 and CDR2 (germline): SNHLY, FYNNEI. This CDR3 is built from 13 residues. CDR3 in amino acids: CASSPAGGYGYTF. In nucleotides, the CDR3 is TGTGCCAGCAGTCCCGCAGGGGGCTATGGCTACACCTTC. The full variable domain, rest sourced from reference TRBV2 and TRBJ1-2, is EPEVTQTPSHQVTQMGQEVILRCVPISNHLYFYWYRQILGQKVEFLVSFYNNEISEKSEIFDDQFSVERPDGSNFTLKIRSTKLEDSAMYFCASSPAGGYGYTFGSGTRLTVV.